These T cell receptor beta chains were read from a single sample in a study of blood T cell repertoires in COVID-19. Clones were sequenced by immunoSEQ multiplex PCR, and TCRdb holds only the in-frame ones, with some missing. The sample has about 160,000 clones; over 65% are singletons. Sequences were obtained from PBMCs or T cells enriched from blood (not recorded which). The receptors here all came from a woman between 50 and 59 years old who had recovered from COVID-19. The CDR3 runs from the conserved cysteine through the conserved F or W. Fields, in order: D gene, clone size, J gene, V gene, CDR3 protein, CDR3 DNA. D genes are given only for firm matches. A clone size is listed for some rows: how often the clone was seen (once, few, many), or a class if it is expanded.

>-|-|TRBJ1-1|TRBV30
CAWSHKGASNTEAFF
TGTGCCTGGAGCCACAAAGGGGCGTCGAACACTGAAGCTTTCTTT
>TRBD1|-|TRBJ1-5|TRBV27
CASSLQGALQPQHF
TGTGCCAGCAGCCTCCAGGGGGCATTACAGCCCCAGCATTTT
>-|-|TRBJ1-6|TRBV18
CASSQGVFHF
TGTGCCAGCTCACAGGGGGTCTTCCACTTT
>-|-|TRBJ1-1|TRBV19
CASSARRGSEAFF
TGTGCCAGTAGTGCGCGAAGGGGTTCTGAAGCTTTCTTT
>TRBD1|-|TRBJ1-5|TRBV19
CASRTGDGNQPQHF
TGTGCCAGTCGTACAGGGGACGGCAATCAGCCCCAGCATTTT
>-|-|TRBJ1-1|TRBV11-1
CASSLGAGMNTEAFF
TGTGCCAGCAGCTTAGGGGCAGGCATGAACACTGAAGCTTTCTTT
>-|-|TRBJ1-1|TRBV7-2
CASSSGQRYMNTEAFF
TGTGCCAGCAGCTCCGGACAGAGATACATGAACACTGAAGCTTTCTTT
>-|-|TRBJ1-6|TRBV30
CALNREGSPLHF
TGTGCCCTAAACAGGGAAGGTTCACCCCTCCACTTT
>-|once|TRBJ1-3|TRBV19
CASSIYSGSGNTIYF
TGTGCCAGTAGTATTTACTCGGGCTCTGGAAACACCATATATTTT
>TRBD1|-|TRBJ1-2|TRBV5-1
CASSSGRQGNYGYTF
TGCGCCAGCAGCTCCGGACGACAGGGGAACTATGGCTACACCTTC
>TRBD1|-|TRBJ1-5|TRBV19
CASSTRQGGRGNQPQHF
TGTGCCAGTAGTACCCGTCAGGGGGGAAGGGGCAATCAGCCCCAGCATTTT
>TRBD1|-|TRBJ1-2|TRBV5-6
CASSLERGQAPYGYTF
TGTGCCAGCAGCTTGGAGAGGGGACAGGCCCCCTATGGCTACACCTTC
>-|-|TRBJ1-3|TRBV15
CATSTTRRGNKAGNTIYF
TGTGCCACCAGCACCACTAGACGGGGAAATAAGGCTGGAAACACCATATATTTT
>TRBD1|few|TRBJ2-1|TRBV9
CASSGQGTGAEQFF
TGTGCCAGCAGCGGCCAAGGGACAGGGGCCGAGCAGTTCTTC
>-|-|TRBJ1-5|TRBV7-8
CASSRAQNQPQHF
TGTGCCAGCAGCCGAGCCCAAAATCAGCCCCAGCATTTT
>TRBD1|-|TRBJ1-1|TRBV30
CAWSLGGLNTEAFF
TGTGCCTGGAGCCTAGGGGGCCTGAACACTGAAGCTTTCTTT
>TRBD1|-|TRBJ1-1|TRBV19
CASSMPRGSATEAFF
TGTGCCAGTAGCATGCCCAGGGGGTCGGCCACTGAAGCTTTCTTT
>TRBD2|-|TRBJ2-5|TRBV6-6
CASRPGLAGVSETQYF
TGTGCCAGCAGGCCAGGACTAGCGGGAGTATCAGAGACCCAGTACTTC
>-|-|TRBJ1-1|TRBV12-3/TRBV12-4
CASRTSWTEAFF
TGTGCCAGCAGGACTAGCTGGACTGAAGCTTTCTTT